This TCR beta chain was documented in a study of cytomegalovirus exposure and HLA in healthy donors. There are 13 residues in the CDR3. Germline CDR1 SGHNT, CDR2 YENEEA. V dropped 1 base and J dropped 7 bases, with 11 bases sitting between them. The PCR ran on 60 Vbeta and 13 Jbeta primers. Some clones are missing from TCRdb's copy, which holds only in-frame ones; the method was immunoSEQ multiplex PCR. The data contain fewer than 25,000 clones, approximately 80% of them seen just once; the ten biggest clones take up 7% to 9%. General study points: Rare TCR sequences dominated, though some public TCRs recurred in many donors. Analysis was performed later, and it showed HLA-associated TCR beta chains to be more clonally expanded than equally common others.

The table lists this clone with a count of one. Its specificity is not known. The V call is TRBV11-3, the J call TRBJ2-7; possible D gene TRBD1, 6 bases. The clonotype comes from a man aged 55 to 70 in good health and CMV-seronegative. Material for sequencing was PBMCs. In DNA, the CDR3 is TGTGCCAGCAGCTTAGGACAGGCTGAGGAGCAGTACTTC. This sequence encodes CASSLGQAEEQYF.